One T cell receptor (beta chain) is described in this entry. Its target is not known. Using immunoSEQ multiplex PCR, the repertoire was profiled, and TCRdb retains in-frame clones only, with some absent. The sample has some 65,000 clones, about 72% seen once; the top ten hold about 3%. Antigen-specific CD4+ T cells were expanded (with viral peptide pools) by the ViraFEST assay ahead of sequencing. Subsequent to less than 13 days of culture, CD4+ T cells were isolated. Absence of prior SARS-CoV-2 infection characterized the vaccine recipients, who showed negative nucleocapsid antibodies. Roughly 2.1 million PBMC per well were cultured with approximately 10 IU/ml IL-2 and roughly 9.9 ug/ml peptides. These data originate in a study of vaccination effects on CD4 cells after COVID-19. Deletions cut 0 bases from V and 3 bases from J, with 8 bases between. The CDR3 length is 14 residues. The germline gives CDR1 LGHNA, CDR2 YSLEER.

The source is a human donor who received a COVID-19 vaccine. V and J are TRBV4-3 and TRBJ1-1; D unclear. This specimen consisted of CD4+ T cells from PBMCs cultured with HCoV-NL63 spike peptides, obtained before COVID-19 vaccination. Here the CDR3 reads CASSQESLDTEAFF. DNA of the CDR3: TGCGCCAGCAGCCAAGAAAGTTTGGACACTGAAGCTTTCTTT.